Following are 4 T cell receptor beta chains from one sample sequenced in a study of T cell repertoires in cytomegalovirus infection. MiXCR, run by TCRdb on the reads, gives a single entry per CDR3 protein. The data show approximately 500,000 distinct CDR3 sequences, with over 9% seen just once and roughly a tenth held by the top ten. The material sequenced was PBMCs. The receptors shown here come from a human donor in good health (CMV status not recorded). Some clones in this sample may be carry-over from other donors' samples.

This clonotype was recorded a few times. The V gene is TRBV9, the J gene TRBJ1-2; TRBD1 aligns across 7 bases. CDR3 length: 16 residues. V shed 4 bases and J 2 bases; nucleotides not matched to a gene: 11. Looked up from germline, CDR1 is SGDLS and CDR2 is YYNGEE. The DNA for the CDR3 is TGTGCCAGCAGCATATCACGACAGGGTTGGAACTATGGCTACACCTTC. The encoded protein is CASSISRQGWNYGYTF.

In this sample, this clonotype turned up many times. This CDR3 is CASSLSSGRVAGELFF. The CDR3 bases are TGTGCCAGCAGCCTTTCTAGCGGGAGGGTGGCCGGGGAGCTGTTTTTT. J is TRBJ2-2 and V is TRBV5-6; the match to TRBD2 covers 12 bases. V shed 4 bases and J 6 bases; nucleotides not matched to a gene: 7. CDR3 length equals 16 residues. In germline, CDR1 is SGHDT, CDR2 YYEEEE.

This clonotype came up many times. The chain links TRBV27 to TRBJ1-2; D call uncertain. CDR3 length: 15 amino acids. CDR1 and CDR2 (germline): MNHEY, SMNVEV (reference sequence). The V and J ends lost 5 bases and 7 bases respectively, with 20 bases between them. The CDR3, as DNA: TGTGCCAGCAGTCCCTACGCGACACCGGGAGGTGGCTACACCTTC. Translating gives CASSPYATPGGGYTF.

This clonotype was seen only a few times. V gene TRBV29-1 combines with J gene TRBJ2-6, with D tentatively TRBD2 (6 bases). Germline lookup yields CDR1 SQVTM and CDR2 ANQGSEA. The length of the CDR3 is 15 residues. Trimming stripped 6 bases from V and 1 base from J, with 13 bases between. CDR3 residues: CSVSAEGSGANVLTF. The CDR3 DNA reads TGCAGCGTGTCGGCGGAGGGATCTGGGGCCAACGTCCTGACTTTC.